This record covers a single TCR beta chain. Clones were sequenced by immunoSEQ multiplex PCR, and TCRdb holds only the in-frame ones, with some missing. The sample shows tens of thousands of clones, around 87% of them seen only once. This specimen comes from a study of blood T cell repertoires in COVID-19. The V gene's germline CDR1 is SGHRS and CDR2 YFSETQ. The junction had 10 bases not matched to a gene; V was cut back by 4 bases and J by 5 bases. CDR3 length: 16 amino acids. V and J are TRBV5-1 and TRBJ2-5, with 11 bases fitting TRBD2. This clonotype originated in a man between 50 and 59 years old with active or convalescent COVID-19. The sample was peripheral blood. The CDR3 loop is CASSPPLAGEVETQYF. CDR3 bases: TGCGCCAGCAGCCCGCCACTAGCGGGAGAAGTGGAGACCCAGTACTTC. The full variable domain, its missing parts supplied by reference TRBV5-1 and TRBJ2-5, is KAGVTQTPRYLIKTRGQQVTLSCSPISGHRSVSWYQQTPGQGLQFLFEYFSETQRNKGNFPGRFSGRQFSNSRSEMNVSTLELGDSALYLCASSPPLAGEVETQYFGPGTRLLVL.